This T cell receptor beta chain was observed in a study of STAT3 mutations in large granular lymphocyte leukemia (dated by TCRdb to between 2018 and 2021). Looking at the study overall: In roughly half of the longitudinally sequenced T-LGLL patients, canonical activating STAT3 mutations were detected. For each patient, sequencing was performed at an average of around 4 time points, with a range of 2 to 8 samplings. More than half of T-LGLL patients received one or more immunosuppressive therapy regimens, with hematologic response in 35% to 40% of those treated. As controls, the study also included longitudinal sequencing of a couple of patients with natural killer LGL leukemia. Patients with T-cell large granular lymphocyte leukemia underwent serial deep sequencing of TCRbeta CDR3 and STAT3 to reconstruct clonal hierarchy and dynamics. From an initial cohort of 207 LGL patients, about 17 representative T-LGLL cases were picked for longitudinal TCRbeta and STAT3 sequencing.

An Illumina MiSeq was used to sequence the TCRbeta libraries, yielding an average of approximately 41,000 productive templates per sample. Using multiplex PCR amplification, the immunoSEQ assay generated the TCRbeta CDR3 libraries. The authors processed their data as follows. Repertoire diversity was computed as previously defined, with values near 0 indicating extremely monoclonal samples. TCRdb limited this immuneACCESS table to in-frame rearrangements with V and J called. A share of clones is missing; checked studies link under half to unresolved V genes, and the rest is unexplained. The DNA gave D and trimming, while V, J and clone size come from that table. The sample records 40,000 to 50,000 clones, 80% to 85% of which are singletons. Around 0.43% of the sample belongs to the ten largest clones. Trimmed from V: 0 bases; trimmed from J: 10 bases; junction bases lacking a gene match: 9. The CDR3 spans 17 residues, from the cysteine through the phenylalanine. CDR3 DNA is the only sequence kept; it has 51 bases, read in frame from the first base. CDR1 and CDR2 are read off the germline V gene as MDHEN and SYDVKM.

The same DNA, extracted from blood mononuclear cells, served for both the TCR sequencing and the STAT3 sequencing. To note about this clone: Its antigen specificity is not known. Base qualities are not provided; no much larger clone lies one nucleotide away.

Paper-wide results and their limitations: Dominant TCR clone burden was found to exceed STAT3 mutant burden in several patients, suggesting that STAT3 mutation arose secondarily within a pre-expanded clone. In 6 of 18 patients, TCR clonotype switching occurred after therapy, and every newly emerging clone was STAT3 wild type. Because no samples were available when a clone first appeared, clonal expansion had to be inferred from samplings taken at other points. At least one immunodominant TCRbeta clonotype was identified in every T-LGLL patient, and multiple immunodominant subclonotypes were identified in about half of the T-LGLL patients. Since codominant clonotypes persisted in some patients, a small but highly pathogenic clone may have gone undetected. The linking of therapy response to changes in TCR clonal burden was complicated by variable intervals between samplings and differing treatment regimens.

Sequencing input: PBMCs. Here the chain combines TRBV28 and TRBJ2-1; TRBD2 agrees with 13 junctional bases. This sequence originates from a human donor with T large granular lymphocyte leukemia. Some clones in this sample may be carry-over from other donors' samples. The bases are TGTGCCAGCAGTTTATGGAGACTAGCGGGGGGTCCCGGAGAGCAGTTCTTC. Protein translation: CASSLWRLAGGPGEQFF. With all but the CDR3 taken from the reference TRBV28 and TRBJ2-1 genes, the full variable domain is: DVKVTQSSRYLVKRTGEKVFLECVQDMDHENMFWYRQDPGLGLRLIYFSYDVKMKEKGDIPEGYSVSREKKERFSLILESASTNQTSMYLCASSLWRLAGGPGEQFFGPGTRLTVL.